Each of the 9 T cell receptor beta chains below was sequenced from the same sample in a study of blood T cells in healthy people across ages. Primers used in a second PCR of about 7 to 12 cycles were a sample-barcoded 5' primer and a J-beta primer mix. TCRdb passed the 5' RACE reads through MiXCR, listing each CDR3 protein once. The sample has about 320,000 distinct CDR3 sequences, 25% to 30% seen once; the top ten hold around 29%. The sequenced material came from blood. These receptors all come from a woman in her 70s in good health.

On this clonotype: Germline and junction disagree at one end, which may indicate a read error. V and J are TRBV25-1 and TRBJ2-3; possible D gene TRBD2, 5 bases. Germline CDR1 and CDR2: MGHDK and SYGVNS. This CDR3 has 14 residues. The CDR3 sequence is CASSEEEGTDTQYF. The CDR3 DNA sequence: TGTGCCAGCAGTGAGGAGGAAGGCACGGATACGCAGTATTTT.

The rearrangement joins TRBV29-1 to TRBJ2-1; weak D call: TRBD1 (6 bases). CDR3 length: 13 amino acids. Germline V gives CDR1 SQVTM, CDR2 ANQGSEA. Trimming removed 0 bases at V and 6 bases at J, with 9 bases between. Here the CDR3 reads CSVEELRGNEQFF. In DNA form, the CDR3 reads TGCAGCGTTGAAGAACTCAGGGGCAATGAGCAGTTCTTC.

CDR3 region: CSASSSGGLDWSDTQYF. CDR3 nucleotide sequence: TGCAGTGCTAGTTCTAGCGGGGGGTTGGATTGGTCAGATACGCAGTATTTT. The chain uses TRBV20-1 and TRBJ2-3; 11 bases map to TRBD2. This CDR3 is 17 amino acids long. Germline CDR1 DFQATT, CDR2 SNEGSKA (reference sequence). V shed 3 bases and J 4 bases; nucleotides not matched to a gene: 12.

In its sample, this clonotype was seen a few times. The CDR3 reads CASSLNVGGYTF. DNA of the CDR3: TGTGCCAGCAGCTTGAATGTGGGTGGCTACACCTTC. The chain joins TRBV5-5 to TRBJ1-2; no firm D call. Trimming removed 1 base at V and 7 bases at J, with 8 bases between. Germline V gene data show CDR1 as SGHKS and CDR2 as YYEKEE (reference sequence). This CDR3 has 12 amino acids.

This clonotype has just a few counts. The V and J genes are TRBV18 and TRBJ2-7; TRBD1 matches 7 bases. Trimming removed 5 bases from V and 9 bases from J; junction bases left unmatched: 7. The CDR3 totals 12 residues. From germline, CDR1 is KGHSH and CDR2 LQKENI. The CDR3 loop reads CASSFQAGGQYF. DNA of the CDR3: TGTGCCAGCTCATTTCAGGCAGGGGGGCAGTACTTC. Full variable domain (missing parts from reference TRBV18 and TRBJ2-7): NAGVMQNPRHLVRRRGQEARLRCSPMKGHSHVYWYRQLPEEGLKFMVYLQKENIIDESGMPKERFSAEFPKEGPSILRIQQVVRGDSAAYFCASSFQAGGQYFGPGTRLTVT.

The chain carries TRBV11-2 and TRBJ1-2, with no clear D. Trimming took off 7 bases at V and 5 bases at J, with 20 bases between the two ends. There are 15 residues in the CDR3. The germline gives CDR1 SGHAT, CDR2 FQNNGV. The CDR3 sequence: CASTLSTAPLYGYTF. CDR3 coding DNA: TGTGCCAGCACCCTCTCTACAGCTCCCCTGTATGGCTACACCTTC.

The J gene is TRBJ1-2, the V gene TRBV5-1, with a weak D call TRBD1 (5 bases). The CDR3 is 14 amino acids. The germline V gene has CDR1 SGHRS and CDR2 YFSETQ. Trimming stripped 2 bases from V and 2 bases from J, with 10 bases between. The CDR3 region has the DNA TGCGCCAGCAGCTTCACAGGCGAGAACTATGGCTACACCTTC. Translated, it gives CASSFTGENYGYTF.

This CDR3 reads CASSLLGGVGEQYF. CDR3 DNA: TGTGCCAGCAGTTTGCTTGGGGGAGTTGGTGAGCAGTACTTC. The chain is built from TRBV28 and TRBJ2-7, with D perhaps being TRBD1 or TRBD2 (5 bases each). The V end was cut by 3 bases, the J end by 7 bases, with 16 bases between. Looked up from germline, CDR1 is MDHEN and CDR2 is SYDVKM. The CDR3 runs 14 residues.

This clonotype has at least ten counts. CDR3 DNA sequence: TGTGCCAGCAGTTTCCCAAAGAGTAACATGGGACTAGCAGGGGATACGCAGTATTTT. Its protein is CASSFPKSNMGLAGDTQYF. The V and J genes are TRBV28 and TRBJ2-3, with TRBD2 matching 9 bases. Germline CDR1 reads MDHEN; CDR2 reads SYDVKM. The V gene end was trimmed by 3 bases and the J gene end by 6 bases; junction bases not matched to a gene: 19. The CDR3 extends over 19 amino acids.